The 15 T cell receptor beta chains reported below all come from one sample, sequenced in a study of molecular identifiers for immune sequencing clone quantification. TCRdb re-derived calls from the PCR reads in MiXCR, one entry per CDR3 protein. The table lists nearly 650,000 distinct CDR3 sequences, around 25% of them singletons. Specimen: naive CD8+ T cells from blood, with Jurkat cell RNA spiked in. The subset is: FACS-sorted CD8+CD4-CCR7+CD45RA+ naive T cells. The receptor set was obtained from a human donor in good health. Some libraries in this study had Jurkat cell RNA spiked in.

This chain links TRBV29-1 with TRBJ1-1; 8 nucleotides agree with TRBD1. V was clipped by 6 bases and J by 3 bases; unmatched bases: 6. The CDR3 covers 13 residues. The germline gives CDR1 SQVTM, CDR2 ANQGSEA. Written as DNA, the CDR3 is TGCAGCGTACAGGGGGGGGAGCACACTGAAGCTTTCTTT. Encoded protein: CSVQGGEHTEAFF.

This clonotype appeared many times. J is TRBJ2-2 and V is TRBV19, with no clear D. Trimming left V 5 bases short and J 4 bases short, with 5 bases between. CDR3 length: 12 amino acids. Germline V gene data show CDR1 as LNHDA and CDR2 as SQIVND (reference sequence). The CDR3 protein is CASSALTGELFF. For the CDR3, the DNA is TGTGCCAGTAGTGCACTCACCGGGGAGCTGTTTTTT.

In this sample, this clonotype turned up many times. The rearrangement links TRBV27 to TRBJ1-1; D unresolved. V shed 1 base and J shed 6 bases, with 9 bases lying between them. This CDR3 contains 13 residues. Germline V CDR1 and CDR2: MNHEY, SMNVEV (reference sequence). The CDR3 DNA follows: TGTGCCAGCAGTTTATTGGGGAGTCCTGAAGCTTTCTTT. It is translated as CASSLLGSPEAFF.

In this sample, this clonotype turned up many times. The chain combines TRBV20-1 with TRBJ2-2; 10 bases line up with TRBD2. Trimming removed 3 bases from V and 1 base from J; junction bases left unmatched: 2. This CDR3 has 15 amino acids. The germline CDR1 and CDR2 sequences are DFQATT and SNEGSKA (reference sequence). CDR3 bases: TGCAGTGCTAGCCCTAGCGGGGGGAACACCGGGGAGCTGTTTTTT. Translated: CSASPSGGNTGELFF.

Ten or more counts support this clonotype. The rearrangement links TRBV6-6 to TRBJ2-3; 11 bases fit TRBD2. Unmatched junction bases numbered 5, after V lost 5 bases and J lost 4 bases. There are 15 residues in the CDR3. Germline CDR1 reads MNHNY; CDR2 reads SVGAGI (reference sequence). The CDR3 reads CASSLLAGAADTQYF. CDR3 coding DNA: TGTGCCAGCAGTCTACTAGCGGGAGCAGCAGATACGCAGTATTTT.

On this clonotype itself: This may stem from a read error, because a much larger clone lies one nucleotide away. The chain combines TRBV7-9 with TRBJ2-5, with TRBD1 matching over 7 bases. From germline, CDR1 is SEHNR and CDR2 FQNEAQ (reference sequence). Unmatched junction bases numbered 3, after V lost 5 bases and J lost 0 bases. The length of the CDR3 is 14 residues. CDR3 sequence reads: CASSGGQNQETQYF. In DNA form, the CDR3 reads TGTGCCAGCAGCGGGGGACAGAACCAAGAGACCCAGTACTTC.

This clonotype was observed a handful of times. The V and J genes are TRBV12-3 or TRBV12-4 and TRBJ2-4, with a possible D match to TRBD2 (6 bases). The V and J ends lost 6 bases and 3 bases respectively, with 15 bases between them. The CDR3 runs 15 residues. CDR3 nucleotide sequence: TGTGCCAGCAGCCCTTCGGGGGAAGTCAAAAACATTCAGTACTTC. Translating it yields CASSPSGEVKNIQYF.

This clonotype was found once. This may arise from a read error, as a much more abundant clone is one base away. The chain is built from TRBV11-2 and TRBJ2-3; the D is unclear. The CDR3 is made up of 14 amino acids. Germline V gives CDR1 SGHAT, CDR2 FQNNGV. V shed 6 bases and J shed 0 bases, with 10 bases lying between them. The CDR3 DNA is TGTGCCAGCAGGGCCCTAACTAGCACAGATACGCAGTATTTT. Translated: CASRALTSTDTQYF.

This clonotype was counted only a few times. This chain links TRBV4-1 with TRBJ2-1; 10 positions match TRBD2. Germline V gene lookup returns CDR1 MGHRA and CDR2 YSYEKL. The CDR3 has 16 amino acids. After removal of 0 bases from V and 3 bases from J, the junction contained 2 bases not matched to a gene. The CDR3 DNA sequence: TGCGCCAGCAGCCAAGATTGGACTAGCGGCTACAATGAGCAGTTCTTC. Protein sequence: CASSQDWTSGYNEQFF.

Note on this clonotype: Relative to the germline gene, one junction end is altered; a read error may explain this. V and J are TRBV6-2 or TRBV6-3 and TRBJ2-1; 7 bases are shared with TRBD1. This CDR3 spans 15 amino acids. From germline, CDR1 is MNHEY and CDR2 SVGEGT. In DNA, the CDR3 is TGTGCCAGCAGTGACGACAGGGTCCAGGACAAGGAGCAGTTCTTC. This encodes CASSDDRVQDKEQFF.

The rearrangement uses TRBV10-2 and TRBJ2-7, with a possible D match to TRBD1 (6 bases). This CDR3 has 10 amino acids. V lost 8 bases to trimming and J lost 6 bases, with 8 bases between them. Germline CDR1 and CDR2: WSHSY and SAAADI. The CDR3 sequence is CASGGPEQYF. The CDR3 DNA follows: TGCGCCAGCGGGGGCCCCGAGCAGTACTTC.

A note on this clonotype: The junction departs from germline at one end; a sequencing error may be responsible. The gene calls are TRBV5-4 and TRBJ1-1; D is ambiguous. This CDR3 region has 14 residues. CDR1 is SGHNT, CDR2 YYREEE, per germline (reference sequence). CDR3 coding DNA: TGTGCCAGCAGCTTCAGGTGGTCCGACACTGTAGCTTTCTTT. Amino acids: CASSFRWSDTVAFF. Filled out from reference TRBV5-4 and TRBJ1-1, the complete variable domain reads ETGVTQSPTHLIKTRGQQVTLRCSSQSGHNTVSWYQQALGQGPQFIFQYYREEENGRGNFPPRFSGLQFPNYSSELNVNALELDDSALYLCASSFRWSDTVAFFGQGTRLTVV.

This clonotype came up many times. J is TRBJ2-1 and V is TRBV20-1; no clear D gene. Looked up from germline, CDR1 is DFQATT and CDR2 is SNEGSKA (reference sequence). This CDR3 contains 11 residues. Trimming stripped 3 bases from V and 8 bases from J, with 8 bases between. CDR3: CSARTGYEQFF. CDR3 in DNA: TGCAGTGCTAGGACTGGATATGAGCAGTTCTTC.

Note on this clonotype: This may be a read error: a much more frequent sequence differs by one nucleotide. This chain uses TRBV27 with TRBJ1-1; D uncertain. The V gene lost 4 bases and the J gene lost 6 bases, with 9 bases spanning the gap. CDR3 length equals 12 residues. Germline V gene sequence: CDR1 MNHEY, CDR2 SMNVEV (reference sequence). As DNA, the CDR3 is TGTGCCAGCAGTTCTCTCGACGCTGAAGCTTTCTTT. It encodes CASSSLDAEAFF.

This clonotype was counted between two and nine times. CDR3 bases: TGTGCCAGCAGTCCTAACAGGGAGTTGGAGACCCAGTACTTC. It encodes CASSPNRELETQYF. V is TRBV25-1 and J is TRBJ2-5, with a possible D match to TRBD1 (6 bases). The V gene's germline CDR1 is MGHDK and CDR2 SYGVNS. The CDR3 contains 14 residues. Trimming pared 5 bases from V and 5 bases from J, leaving 15 bases between.